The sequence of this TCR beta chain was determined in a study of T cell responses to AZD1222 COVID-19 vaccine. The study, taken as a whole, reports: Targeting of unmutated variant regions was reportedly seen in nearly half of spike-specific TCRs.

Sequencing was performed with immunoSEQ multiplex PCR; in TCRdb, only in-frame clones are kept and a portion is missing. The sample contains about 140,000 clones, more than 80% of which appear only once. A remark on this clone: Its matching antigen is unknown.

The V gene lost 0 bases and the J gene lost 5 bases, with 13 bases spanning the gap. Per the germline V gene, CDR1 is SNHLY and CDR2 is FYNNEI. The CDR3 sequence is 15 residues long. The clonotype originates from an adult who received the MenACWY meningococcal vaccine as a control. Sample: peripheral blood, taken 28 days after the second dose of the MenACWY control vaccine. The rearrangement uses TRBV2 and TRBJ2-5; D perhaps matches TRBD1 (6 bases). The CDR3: CASSEAGTRQETQYF. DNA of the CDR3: TGTGCCAGCAGTGAAGCCGGGACACGGCAGGAGACCCAGTACTTC.